These 23 T cell receptor beta chains were all obtained from the same sample, sequenced in a study of identical twins. TCRdb re-called the 5' RACE reads with MiXCR, one entry per CDR3 protein. The sample records nearly 900,000 distinct CDR3 sequences, 9% to 15% being singletons. The sample also formed part of further work on yellow fever vaccine responses in identical twins.

Sequencing used PBMCs. The origin of the receptors is a woman aged 18-29 years in good health.

There are a few counts of this clonotype. The J gene is TRBJ2-1, the V gene TRBV12-3 or TRBV12-4; D uncertain. The V and J ends lost 1 base and 2 bases respectively, with 9 bases between them. This CDR3 is built from 15 residues. CDR3 in DNA: TGTGCCAGCAGTTTAGGGAGTAGGACCTACAATGAGCAGTTCTTC. It is translated as CASSLGSRTYNEQFF.

This clonotype was seen repeatedly, ten times or more. The chain carries TRBV6-5 and TRBJ1-1, with D unresolved. This CDR3 has 15 amino acids. Trimming took off 2 bases at V and 0 bases at J, with 10 bases between the two ends. Germline CDR1 and CDR2: MNHEY and SVGAGI. The CDR3: CASSYVGIMNTEAFF. Here the CDR3 DNA reads TGTGCCAGCAGTTACGTCGGGATAATGAACACTGAAGCTTTCTTT.

V gene TRBV20-1 combines with J gene TRBJ2-3; maybe TRBD1 (6 bases). The CDR3 has 13 amino acids. Germline V gene data show CDR1 as DFQATT and CDR2 as SNEGSKA (reference sequence). V was clipped by 2 bases and J by 6 bases, with 12 bases between them. The CDR3 region has the DNA TGCAGTGCTAGAACAGGGTCGCTGGATACGCAGTATTTT. It is translated as CSARTGSLDTQYF.

The table lists this clonotype with a count of one. This sequence joins TRBV7-6 and TRBJ2-2; D might be TRBD1 (6 bases). Germline V gene sequence: CDR1 SGHVS, CDR2 FNYEAQ. The CDR3 runs 13 residues. Trimming cost V 5 bases and J 11 bases, with 15 bases left between them. As DNA, the CDR3 is TGTGCCAGCAGCCTCGACAGGATTGGCGAGCTGTTTTTT. Translating it yields CASSLDRIGELFF.

This chain connects TRBV7-9 to TRBJ2-3; D ambiguous. Germline CDR1 is SEHNR and CDR2 is FQNEAQ (reference sequence). The CDR3 extends over 13 amino acids. The V and J ends lost 6 bases and 5 bases respectively, with 12 bases between them. The CDR3 sequence is CASRDNGGDTQYF. DNA for the CDR3: TGTGCCAGCAGAGACAATGGCGGAGATACGCAGTATTTT. Full variable domain (remainder filled in from reference TRBV7-9 and TRBJ2-3): DTGVSQNPRHKITKRGQNVTFRCDPISEHNRLYWYRQTLGQGPEFLTYFQNEAQLEKSRLLSDRFSAERPKGSFSTLEIQRTEQGDSAMYLCASRDNGGDTQYFGPGTRLTVL.

This clonotype was detected a few times. The V call is TRBV7-9, the J call TRBJ1-1, with a weak D call TRBD1 (6 bases). Trimming cost V 5 bases and J 1 base, with 14 bases left between them. The CDR3 runs to 15 residues. Germline lookup yields CDR1 SEHNR and CDR2 FQNEAQ (reference sequence). The CDR3 sequence is CASSPPTGTNTEAFF. CDR3 DNA sequence: TGTGCCAGCAGCCCACCCACAGGGACGAACACTGAAGCTTTCTTT. Drawing the rest from reference TRBV7-9 and TRBJ1-1, the complete variable domain is DTGVSQNPRHKITKRGQNVTFRCDPISEHNRLYWYRQTLGQGPEFLTYFQNEAQLEKSRLLSDRFSAERPKGSFSTLEIQRTEQGDSAMYLCASSPPTGTNTEAFFGQGTRLTVV.

This clonotype has a handful of counts. The rearrangement uses TRBV6-1 and TRBJ1-4; TRBD1 agrees at 8 bases. Trimming removed 7 bases from V and 1 base from J; junction bases left unmatched: 5. Germline V gene sequence: CDR1 MNHNS, CDR2 SASEGT. The CDR3 contains 15 residues. The CDR3 DNA follows: TGTGCCAGCACCGGGACAGGTGGAACTAATGAAAAACTGTTTTTT. Its translation: CASTGTGGTNEKLFF.

The V call is TRBV15, the J call TRBJ2-7, with 9 bases fitting TRBD1. CDR3 length equals 15 residues. CDR1 is LNHNV, CDR2 YYDKDF, per germline (reference sequence). The ends lost 5 bases at V and 5 bases at J; junction bases unmatched: 10. The CDR3 sequence: CATSVRDRVSHEQYF. The DNA for the CDR3 is TGTGCCACCAGCGTCCGGGACAGGGTGTCGCACGAGCAGTACTTC.

This clonotype was recorded a few times. As DNA, the CDR3 is TGTGCCAGCAGTGTTAGTAGCGGGAGTATAGATACGCAGTATTTT. Encoded protein: CASSVSSGSIDTQYF. The rearrangement joins TRBV6-1 to TRBJ2-3; TRBD2 matches 9 bases. CDR3 length: 15 residues. Germline lookup yields CDR1 MNHNS and CDR2 SASEGT. V was pared by 4 bases and J by 5 bases, with 7 bases of the junction left unmatched.

The chain has TRBV10-3 and TRBJ2-7; D is perhaps TRBD2 (6 bases). There are 15 residues in the CDR3. Germline values: CDR1 ENHRY, CDR2 SYGVKD. V gave up 2 bases and J gave up 1 base, with 12 bases separating them. CDR3: CAISEAGRKSYEQYF. For the CDR3, the DNA is TGTGCCATCAGTGAGGCGGGGCGGAAGTCCTACGAGCAGTACTTC.

The V gene is TRBV7-6, the J gene TRBJ2-1; 10 bases align to TRBD2. The CDR3 contains 17 residues. CDR1 SGHVS and CDR2 FNYEAQ come from the germline V gene. Trimming cost V 1 base and J 8 bases; bases outside gene matches: 11. CDR3 amino acids: CASSLVLAGDIDDEQFF. The CDR3 DNA sequence: TGTGCCAGCAGCTTAGTTCTAGCGGGAGATATCGACGATGAGCAGTTCTTC.

The chain employs TRBV7-6 and TRBJ2-3; 9 bases fit TRBD1. The CDR3 has 17 amino acids. Germline V CDR1 and CDR2: SGHVS, FNYEAQ. V dropped 5 bases and J dropped 3; count of bases not matched to a gene: 12. The CDR3 loop reads CASSLGQGLPGTDTQYF. CDR3 nucleotide sequence: TGTGCCAGCAGCCTAGGACAGGGGCTACCCGGGACAGATACGCAGTATTTT.

In this sample, this clonotype turned up a few times. This sequence joins TRBV5-1 and TRBJ2-2, with 10 bases matching TRBD2. The germline V gene encodes CDR1 SGHRS and CDR2 YFSETQ. This CDR3 has 17 amino acids. Losses at the gene ends were 4 bases for V and 0 bases for J; bases not matched to a gene: 6. The CDR3 DNA reads as TGCGCCAGCAGCCCGGGACTAGCGCTCGCGAACACCGGGGAGCTGTTTTTT. Translated: CASSPGLALANTGELFF.

The chain combines TRBV4-1 with TRBJ1-2; 7 bases match TRBD1. After removal of 1 base from V and 2 bases from J, the junction contained 4 bases not matched to a gene. Germline V gene lookup returns CDR1 MGHRA and CDR2 YSYEKL. The CDR3 covers 15 residues. In DNA form, the CDR3 reads TGCGCCAGCAGCCAAGCGCCAGGGGGAAACTATGGCTACACCTTC. This translates into CASSQAPGGNYGYTF.

The genes are TRBV28 and TRBJ2-6; D perhaps matches TRBD1 (7 bases). This CDR3 contains 16 residues. Germline CDR1 is MDHEN and CDR2 is SYDVKM. Trimming stripped 8 bases from V and 0 bases from J, with 14 bases between. In DNA form, the CDR3 reads TGTGCCAGCCTGCGGGACAGCAGCTCTGGGGCCAACGTCCTGACTTTC. Translating it yields CASLRDSSSGANVLTF.

This chain joins TRBV12-3 or TRBV12-4 and TRBJ2-6; D unresolved. The CDR3 contains 17 residues. The V end was cut by 7 bases, the J end by 2 bases, with 18 bases between. CDR3 residues: CASTSTPGRPGANVLTF. CDR3 DNA sequence: TGTGCCAGCACCTCTACGCCGGGCCGCCCTGGGGCCAACGTCCTGACTTTC.

This clonotype was observed a handful of times. V is TRBV19 and J is TRBJ2-5, with D maybe TRBD1 (5 bases). Germline CDR1 LNHDA, CDR2 SQIVND (reference sequence). Trimming removed 7 bases at V and 4 bases at J, with 10 bases between. CDR3 length equals 12 residues. This CDR3 reads CASKSGSETQYF. In DNA form, the CDR3 reads TGTGCCAGTAAATCAGGGTCAGAGACCCAGTACTTC.

The chain links TRBV6-4 to TRBJ2-1, with 8 bases fitting TRBD2. V dropped 5 bases and J dropped 8; count of bases not matched to a gene: 11. The CDR3 extends over 15 amino acids. Looked up from germline, CDR1 is MRHNA and CDR2 is SNTAGT. CDR3 nucleotide sequence: TGTGCCAGCAGTCCCGGGACTAGTGGTGTCGATGAGCAGTTCTTC. It translates to CASSPGTSGVDEQFF.

The chain recombines TRBV11-3 with TRBJ2-1, with 12 bases matching TRBD2. Looked up from germline, CDR1 is SGHNT and CDR2 is YENEEA. After removal of 6 bases from V and 2 bases from J, the junction contained 8 bases not matched to a gene. This CDR3 has 17 residues. The CDR3 DNA reads as TGTGCCAGCAGTTCTTCCGGACTAGCGGGGACCTACAATGAGCAGTTCTTC. Protein: CASSSSGLAGTYNEQFF. The full variable domain, in which reference TRBV11-3 and TRBJ2-1 provide the parts outside the CDR3, is EAGVVQSPRYKIIEKKQPVAFWCNPISGHNTLYWYLQNLGQGPELLIRYENEEAVDDSQLPKDRFSAERLKGVDSTLKIQPAELGDSAVYLCASSSSGLAGTYNEQFFGPGTRLTVL.

This clonotype has a handful of counts. V is TRBV5-1 and J is TRBJ2-1, with unresolved D. Trimming removed 1 base at V and 6 bases at J, with 23 bases between. CDR1 and CDR2 from the germline V gene are SGHRS and YFSETQ. CDR3 length equals 18 residues. The CDR3: CASSLFPMRSARFNEQFF. The CDR3 DNA sequence: TGCGCCAGCAGCTTGTTTCCCATGCGCTCGGCCAGGTTCAATGAGCAGTTCTTC.

This clonotype has just a few counts. This chain connects TRBV20-1 to TRBJ1-2; 7 bases match TRBD1. Germline V lookup: CDR1 DFQATT, CDR2 SNEGSKA (reference sequence). CDR3 length equals 14 residues. Trimming cost V 3 bases and J 4 bases; bases outside gene matches: 8. The CDR3 coding sequence is TGCAGTGCTAGGTTCGGACAGGTCGGCTATGGCTACACCTTC. Translating gives CSARFGQVGYGYTF.

The chain couples TRBV11-1 to TRBJ2-7, with D possibly TRBD1 on 6 matching bases. Germline CDR1 reads SGHAT; CDR2 reads FQDESV (reference sequence). CDR3 length equals 19 residues. Trimming removed 1 base at V and 0 bases at J, with 22 bases between. The CDR3 DNA reads as TGTGCCAGCAGCTTAGTCTCCCCCGGGACAACCACTAGCTCCTACGAGCAGTACTTC. Translated: CASSLVSPGTTTSSYEQYF.

This clonotype has more than one count but fewer than ten. The chain recombines TRBV12-3 or TRBV12-4 with TRBJ1-1; the match to TRBD1 covers 8 bases. Germline trimming cut 7 bases from V and 1 base from J; bases unmatched to any gene: 5. The CDR3 covers 14 residues. The CDR3 DNA sequence: TGTGCCAGCATTCAGGGGGCGCAGAACACTGAAGCTTTCTTT. This codes for CASIQGAQNTEAFF.